These 7 T cell receptor beta chains were all obtained from the same sample, sequenced in a study of TIL therapy for anti-PD-1-resistant metastatic lung cancer (dated by TCRdb to about 2021). The sample's time point label, in plain terms: pre-treatment sample, taken before nivolumab and TIL therapy. Baseline tumor samples were excised metastases, mostly pleural nodules or supraclavicular lymph nodes, from the same resection used to grow TIL. TCR beta CDR3 regions were amplified from genomic DNA with the immunoSEQ v3 hsTCRB kit using bias-controlled multiplex PCR. Imported from immuneACCESS, the table was reduced by TCRdb to in-frame sequences with V and J called. These copies leave out some clones; in studies compared against another copy, an unresolved V gene accounts for under half, and the cause of the remainder is not known. The sample table holds approximately 87,000 clones, of which about 71% were seen once. Jointly, the top ten make up roughly 11% of the sample.

The specimen comprised tumor tissue, sampled at baseline. These receptors were obtained from a person aged 25 to 80 with non-small cell lung cancer.

The chain combines TRBV14 with TRBJ2-1, with a weak D call TRBD2 (6 bases). In germline, CDR1 is SGHDN, CDR2 FVKESK. CDR3 length: 17 residues. Trimming took 3 bases from V and 0 from J, leaving 15 bases between them. CDR3 DNA: TGTGCCAGCAGCCACCTTGGGGGGAGTTTCTCCTACAATGAGCAGTTCTTC. Protein sequence: CASSHLGGSFSYNEQFF.

This clone was recorded a few times. This sequence joins TRBV18 and TRBJ2-7; D remains ambiguous. Trimming shortened V by 6 bases and J by 0 bases, and 12 bases separated the two germline ends. The CDR3 sequence is 14 residues long. The germline gives CDR1 KGHSH, CDR2 LQKENI. CDR3 residues: CASSRSTSSYEQYF. As DNA, the CDR3 is TGTGCCAGCTCTCGCAGTACATCCTCCTACGAGCAGTACTTC.

V and J are TRBV7-2 and TRBJ2-1; 14 nucleotides align to TRBD2. The CDR3 is 16 residues long. Germline CDR1 SGHTA, CDR2 FQGNSA. V trimming: 5 bases; J trimming: 11 bases; junction bases outside the gene matches: 11. In DNA form, the CDR3 reads TGTGCCAGCAGCCCCCCGGGACTAGCGGGGGCCCTACAGCAGTTCTTC. This encodes CASSPPGLAGALQQFF.

By its share, this clone is medium-sized (0.01 to 0.1%). V is TRBV5-1 and J is TRBJ2-2, with D unresolved. Germline CDR1 reads SGHRS; CDR2 reads YFSETQ. This CDR3 has 15 residues. V shed 0 bases and J shed 1 base, with 7 bases lying between them. CDR3: CASSLGVGNTGELFF. CDR3 DNA sequence: TGCGCCAGCAGCTTGGGTGTAGGGAACACCGGGGAGCTGTTTTTT.

This clone came up a few times. The J gene is TRBJ2-7, the V gene TRBV6-5; D not certain. The germline CDR1 and CDR2 sequences are MNHEY and SVGAGI. The CDR3 is made up of 13 amino acids. Trimming cost V 6 bases and J 0 bases, with 9 bases left between them. CDR3: CASRDGHSYEQYF. Here the CDR3 DNA reads TGTGCCAGCAGGGACGGGCACTCCTACGAGCAGTACTTC.

This clone was seen once. The chain links TRBV11-2 to TRBJ2-1; 8 bases are a match to TRBD2. The junction had 10 bases not matched to a gene; V was cut back by 3 bases and J by 9 bases. The CDR3 runs to 15 residues. Germline CDR1 is SGHAT and CDR2 is FQNNGV. The CDR3 nucleotides read TGTGCCAGCAGCTTCTCTAGCGGGCTTGGGGTTGAGCAGTTCTTC. This sequence encodes CASSFSSGLGVEQFF.

This rearrangement joins TRBV10-2 to TRBJ1-5; tentative D call: TRBD1 (6 bases). V dropped 6 bases and J dropped 6 bases, with 21 bases sitting between them. Germline V lookup: CDR1 WSHSY, CDR2 SAAADI. The CDR3 covers 16 residues. The CDR3 DNA sequence: TGCGCCAGCAGGGACGTCACAGGGAACCAAGGTCAGCCCCAGCATTTT. Its protein product is CASRDVTGNQGQPQHF.